Below, 17 T cell receptor beta chains from the same sample are listed, as sequenced in a study of T cell repertoires in cytomegalovirus infection. One entry per CDR3 protein results from TCRdb running MiXCR on the reads. The profile shows around 490,000 distinct CDR3 sequences, more than 20% of them singletons. The material sequenced was PBMCs. These receptors came from a human donor in good health (CMV status not recorded). Some clones in this sample may be carry-over from other donors' samples.

The chain is built from TRBV27 and TRBJ2-5; no clear D gene. The CDR3 covers 13 residues. Germline CDR1 MNHEY, CDR2 SMNVEV (reference sequence). V was shortened by 3 bases and J by 7 bases, with 12 bases between the two germline ends. The CDR3 DNA follows: TGTGCCAGCAGTTTGAGTGGGCCGGGGACCCAGTACTTC. Its protein product is CASSLSGPGTQYF.

This clonotype has ten or more counts. J is TRBJ2-3 and V is TRBV7-9; TRBD2 matches at 10 bases. With 5 bases clipped from V and 2 bases from J, the junction kept 10 bases outside the gene matches. CDR1 is SEHNR and CDR2 is FQNEAQ in the germline V gene (reference sequence). The CDR3 length is 17 residues. The CDR3 loop is CASSQGPAGGDTDTQYF. In DNA, the CDR3 is TGTGCCAGCAGCCAGGGCCCAGCGGGAGGGGACACAGATACGCAGTATTTT.

The chain joins TRBV5-5 to TRBJ2-2; 7 bases map to TRBD2. This CDR3 has 17 residues. Germline V gene lookup returns CDR1 SGHKS and CDR2 YYEKEE (reference sequence). The junction had 12 bases not matched to a gene; V was cut back by 0 bases and J by 7 bases. This chain's CDR3 is CASSLAPGEGAGGELFF. DNA of the CDR3: TGTGCCAGCAGCTTGGCCCCGGGGGAGGGCGCCGGCGGGGAGCTGTTTTTT.

The chain employs TRBV12-3 or TRBV12-4 and TRBJ2-4; TRBD2 aligns across 8 bases. The CDR3 extends over 13 amino acids. The V gene end was trimmed by 5 bases and the J gene end by 5 bases; junction bases not matched to a gene: 2. The CDR3, as DNA: TGTGCCAGCAGTCGGACTAGCCAAAACATTCAGTACTTC. Protein sequence: CASSRTSQNIQYF.

This clonotype was counted ten times or more. The CDR3 here is CASSSFRGGNHGYTF. The DNA for the CDR3 is TGTGCCAGCAGCTCTTTCCGCGGGGGTAATCATGGCTACACCTTC. The chain carries TRBV7-2 and TRBJ1-2; TRBD1 is a possible D gene (5 bases). The length of the CDR3 is 15 residues. The germline gives CDR1 SGHTA, CDR2 FQGNSA. The ends were cut back, 4 bases at V and 6 bases at J, with 18 bases in the middle.

V is TRBV6-1 and J is TRBJ2-1; 11 positions match TRBD2. The length of the CDR3 is 15 residues. CDR1 is MNHNS and CDR2 is SASEGT in the germline V gene. The V segment lost 1 base and the J segment 6 bases; nucleotides outside the gene matches: 2. CDR3 amino acids: CASSEGLAGSNEQFF. The CDR3 DNA reads as TGTGCCAGCAGTGAAGGACTAGCGGGAAGCAATGAGCAGTTCTTC.

This clonotype was seen many times. The chain recombines TRBV27 with TRBJ2-7; 10 bases are shared with TRBD2. Germline V gene lookup returns CDR1 MNHEY and CDR2 SMNVEV (reference sequence). The CDR3 contains 16 residues. The trim removed 5 bases at V and 4 bases at J, leaving 11 bases unmatched. For the CDR3, the DNA is TGTGCCAGCAGTAGTCTCTCGAGCGGGAGGGGGTACGAGCAGTACTTC. Translated, it gives CASSSLSSGRGYEQYF.

This clonotype was counted at least ten times. The genes are TRBV7-9 and TRBJ2-7; either TRBD1 or TRBD2 may supply D (5 bases each). Germline V gene data show CDR1 as SEHNR and CDR2 as FQNEAQ (reference sequence). V was trimmed by 0 bases and J by 4 bases, leaving 28 bases between them. The CDR3 runs to 20 residues. The CDR3 loop reads CASSLAFSGPRAWDQYEQYF. The CDR3 DNA is TGTGCCAGCAGCTTAGCGTTTTCAGGGCCGAGGGCGTGGGACCAATACGAGCAGTACTTC.

The chain links TRBV6-6 to TRBJ2-7; 7 bases are a match to TRBD1. The CDR3 is made up of 15 amino acids. J was trimmed by 2 bases and V by 6 bases; bases with no gene match: 10. Germline assignment: CDR1 MNHNY and CDR2 SVGAGI (reference sequence). This chain's CDR3 is CASSPVGQGAYEQYF. The CDR3 DNA sequence: TGTGCCAGCAGCCCGGTGGGGCAGGGGGCCTACGAGCAGTACTTC.

This rearrangement joins TRBV29-1 to TRBJ1-1, with no clear D. CDR1 SQVTM and CDR2 ANQGSEA come from the germline V gene. Trimming removed 0 bases from V and 7 bases from J, with 15 bases in between. This CDR3 is 14 amino acids long. The CDR3 is CSVEDYWPSDEAFF. The CDR3 DNA follows: TGCAGCGTTGAAGATTACTGGCCGTCGGATGAAGCTTTCTTT.

The chain employs TRBV7-9 and TRBJ1-2; 7 nucleotides align to TRBD1. The CDR3 consists of 15 residues. With V trimmed by 7 bases and J by 8 bases, 16 bases remained unmatched. Germline assignment: CDR1 SEHNR and CDR2 FQNEAQ (reference sequence). CDR3: CASITGAGSVGGYTF. DNA for the CDR3: TGTGCCAGCATTACAGGGGCTGGTTCCGTCGGCGGCTACACCTTC.

CDR3 sequence reads: CASRLGQGPSYQETQYF. The CDR3 DNA sequence: TGTGCCAGCAGGTTGGGACAGGGGCCTTCGTACCAAGAGACCCAGTACTTC. The chain joins TRBV7-9 to TRBJ2-5, with 10 positions matching TRBD1. The CDR3 totals 17 residues. Losses at the gene ends were 6 bases for V and 0 bases for J; bases not matched to a gene: 10. The germline V gene has CDR1 SEHNR and CDR2 FQNEAQ (reference sequence).

The chain couples TRBV28 to TRBJ2-1; 11 bases are shared with TRBD1. The CDR3 has 16 residues. Trimming removed 3 bases from V and 3 bases from J; junction bases left unmatched: 4. The germline CDR1 and CDR2 sequences are MDHEN and SYDVKM. CDR3 DNA sequence: TGTGCCAGCAGTTTCCCGGGACAGGGGGGCTACAATGAGCAGTTCTTC. Its translation is CASSFPGQGGYNEQFF. Variable domain in full (rest from reference TRBV28 and TRBJ2-1): DVKVTQSSRYLVKRTGEKVFLECVQDMDHENMFWYRQDPGLGLRLIYFSYDVKMKEKGDIPEGYSVSREKKERFSLILESASTNQTSMYLCASSFPGQGGYNEQFFGPGTRLTVL.

This clonotype was found a few times. The J gene is TRBJ2-7, the V gene TRBV20-1; D may be TRBD2 (5 bases). Germline values: CDR1 DFQATT, CDR2 SNEGSKA (reference sequence). The V gene lost 0 bases and the J gene lost 2 bases, with 11 bases spanning the gap. The CDR3 consists of 14 residues. This CDR3 reads CSARDFTGTYEQYF. CDR3 nucleotide sequence: TGCAGTGCTAGAGATTTTACCGGGACCTACGAGCAGTACTTC.

Here the CDR3 reads CASSRPGTGNTEAFF. CDR3 DNA sequence: TGTGCCAGTAGCCGTCCCGGGACAGGGAACACTGAAGCTTTCTTT. The rearrangement links TRBV19 to TRBJ1-1, with 8 bases lining up with TRBD1. Trimming at V came to 6 bases and at J to 1 base, leaving 7 bases not matched to a gene. The CDR3 is 15 amino acids. CDR1 and CDR2 (germline): LNHDA, SQIVND (reference sequence).

This chain connects TRBV24-1 to TRBJ2-1, with 8 positions matching TRBD2. The V and J ends lost 4 bases and 6 bases, in that order; junction bases with no gene match: 7. CDR3 length equals 15 residues. The germline CDR1 and CDR2 sequences are KGHDR and SFDVKD. The CDR3 reads CATSESQREFNEQFF. The CDR3 DNA is TGTGCCACCAGTGAGTCCCAGCGGGAGTTCAATGAGCAGTTCTTC.

This sequence joins TRBV7-4 and TRBJ1-1; D call uncertain. This CDR3 has 15 residues. CDR1 SGHVT and CDR2 SQSDAQ come from the germline V gene. With 5 bases removed from V and 7 bases from J, the gap between germline ends came to 20 bases. In DNA, the CDR3 is TGTGCCAGCAGCCATCATCGGACTGTGAGGAGTGAAGCTTTCTTT. Its protein is CASSHHRTVRSEAFF.